This T cell receptor beta chain was sequenced in a study of radiotherapy plus CTLA-4 blockade in lung cancer. Study overall: Patients showed objective responses in under 20% of cases, and disease control was achieved by roughly 30%. Findings and limits, study-wide: The best predictor of response was reported to be early blood T cell clone dynamics, with interferon-beta. Expansion of tumor-derived TCR clones was observed in blood after radiotherapy plus ipilimumab.

As concerns this clone: Its specificity is not known.

CDR1 and CDR2 (germline): MNHEY, SVGAGI. The CDR3 contains 13 residues. Trimming cost V 6 bases and J 7 bases, with 10 bases left between them. Method: immunoSEQ multiplex PCR; TCRdb's copy keeps in-frame clones and lacks some. The sample consists of 51,000 or so clones, roughly three quarters of them appearing once. This sequence originates from a human donor with non-small cell lung cancer who had stable disease on radiotherapy plus ipilimumab. Sequencing was performed on peripheral blood, taken from a patient treated with radiotherapy plus ipilimumab. The chain couples TRBV6-5 to TRBJ1-6; TRBD1 is a possible D gene (5 bases). The CDR3 region has the DNA TGTGCCAGCAGGGAGGGACTAAATTCACCCCTCCACTTT. Its translation is CASREGLNSPLHF.